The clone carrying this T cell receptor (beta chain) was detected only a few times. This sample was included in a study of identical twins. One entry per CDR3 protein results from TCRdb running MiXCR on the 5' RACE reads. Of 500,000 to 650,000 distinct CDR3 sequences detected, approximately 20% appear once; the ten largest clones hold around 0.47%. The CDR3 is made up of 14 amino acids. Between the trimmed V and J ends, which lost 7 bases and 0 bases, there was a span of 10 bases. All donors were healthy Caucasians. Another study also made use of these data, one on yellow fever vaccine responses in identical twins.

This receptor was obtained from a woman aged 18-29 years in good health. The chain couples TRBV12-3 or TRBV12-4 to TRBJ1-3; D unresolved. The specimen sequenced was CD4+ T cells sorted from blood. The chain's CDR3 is CASNKANSGNTIYF. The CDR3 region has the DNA TGTGCCAGCAACAAGGCGAACTCTGGAAACACCATATATTTT.